This T cell receptor beta chain was sequenced in a study of shared clonotypes between healthy human individuals. The CDR3 length is 15 residues. V lost 4 bases and J lost 0; bases outside the gene matches: 4. The V gene's germline CDR1 is MGHDK and CDR2 SYGVNS. This clone occurred a few times. Its antigen is currently unknown. General study points: On the whole, naive subsets had larger estimated richness than memory subsets had.

The protocol was immunoSEQ multiplex PCR, while the TCRdb copy is restricted to in-frame clones and leaves out a portion. The sample records 950,000 to 1,200,000 clones, roughly 80% being singletons. The chain recombines TRBV25-1 with TRBJ2-7; TRBD2 matches at 9 bases. Sequenced material: memory CD4+ T cells from PBMCs. Subset indicated: CD45RA-negative fraction. The receptor was isolated from a man aged 18 to 30 in good health. Some clones in this sample may be carry-over from other donors' samples. CDR3 sequence (DNA): TGTGCCAGCAGTGCAAATAGCGGGAGCTCCTACGAGCAGTACTTC. Its translation is CASSANSGSSYEQYF.